Each of the 13 T cell receptor beta chains below was sequenced from the same sample in a study of T cell responses to AZD1222 COVID-19 vaccine. The protocol was immunoSEQ multiplex PCR, while the TCRdb copy is restricted to in-frame clones and leaves out a portion. This table holds around 110,000 clones, roughly 90% found once. Sequenced here: peripheral blood, sampled on day 0 of AZD1222 vaccination. All receptors derive from an adult in good health.

The rearrangement joins TRBV5-1 to TRBJ2-7, with 12 bases aligning to TRBD1. The CDR3 loop spans 18 amino acids. Trimming cost V 4 bases and J 2 bases; bases outside gene matches: 13. Germline assignment: CDR1 SGHRS and CDR2 YFSETQ. Here the CDR3 reads CASSLTGQGASSTYEQYF. Written as DNA, the CDR3 is TGCGCCAGCAGCCTTACGGGACAGGGGGCCAGTTCCACCTACGAGCAGTACTTC.

This chain connects TRBV5-1 to TRBJ1-6; TRBD1 aligns across 7 bases. With V trimmed by 6 bases and J by 7 bases, 4 bases remained unmatched. CDR3 length: 13 amino acids. CDR1 is SGHRS, CDR2 YFSETQ, per germline. The CDR3 loop reads CASKEQGNSPLHF. In DNA form, the CDR3 reads TGCGCCAGCAAGGAACAGGGGAATTCACCCCTCCACTTT.

J is TRBJ1-6 and V is TRBV11-3, with 8 nucleotides matching TRBD1. Germline CDR1 is SGHNT and CDR2 is YENEEA. There are 16 residues in the CDR3. J gave up 5 bases and V 7 bases, and 10 bases lay outside the gene matches. The CDR3 DNA is TGTGCCAGCACCCCAGGGGGCTTGATTAATAATTCACCCCTCCACTTT. Translated, it gives CASTPGGLINNSPLHF.

CDR3 loop: CASSPTLYNYGYTF. Here the CDR3 DNA reads TGTGCCAGCAGCCCGACCCTTTATAACTATGGCTACACCTTC. V gene TRBV3-1 (or the pseudogene TRBV3-2) combines with J gene TRBJ1-2; D is undetermined. The germline V gene encodes CDR1 LGHDT and CDR2 YNNKEL (reference sequence). CDR3 length: 14 residues. V gave up 4 bases and J gave up 1 base, with 10 bases separating them.

This chain joins TRBV12-3 or TRBV12-4 and TRBJ1-2; D unresolved. Trimming left V 6 bases short and J 8 bases short, with 13 bases between. This CDR3 has 12 amino acids. The CDR3 protein is CASSASVWGYTF. For the CDR3, the DNA is TGTGCCAGCAGCGCATCTGTCTGGGGCTACACCTTC.

The chain links TRBV28 to TRBJ1-4, with unresolved D. The V gene's germline CDR1 is MDHEN and CDR2 SYDVKM. CDR3 size: 13 residues. Trimming took 6 bases from V and 4 from J, leaving 9 bases between them. The CDR3 coding sequence is TGTGCCAGCAGGGGGAGCCTTAATGAAAAACTGTTTTTT. Protein product: CASRGSLNEKLFF.

V is TRBV18 and J is TRBJ2-6; a weak D match, TRBD2 (5 bases). The CDR3 spans 17 residues. Germline V gene sequence: CDR1 KGHSH, CDR2 LQKENI. Trimming took 4 bases from V and 3 from J, leaving 16 bases between them. CDR3 amino acids: CASSLPPGRGGANVLTF. The CDR3 DNA sequence: TGTGCCAGCTCACTCCCGCCGGGGAGAGGTGGGGCCAACGTCCTGACTTTC. Full variable domain (rest looked up from reference TRBV18 and TRBJ2-6): NAGVMQNPRHLVRRRGQEARLRCSPMKGHSHVYWYRQLPEEGLKFMVYLQKENIIDESGMPKERFSAEFPKEGPSILRIQQVVRGDSAAYFCASSLPPGRGGANVLTFGAGSRLTVL.

The V gene is TRBV5-1, the J gene TRBJ1-1; 7 bases are shared with TRBD1. Unmatched junction bases numbered 3, after V lost 3 bases and J lost 4 bases. The CDR3 has 13 residues. Germline CDR1 reads SGHRS; CDR2 reads YFSETQ. CDR3 sequence: CASSSQGTTEAFF. CDR3 in DNA: TGCGCCAGCAGCTCACAGGGGACCACTGAAGCTTTCTTT.

The V and J genes are TRBV7-9 and TRBJ2-1, with 13 positions matching TRBD2. The trim removed 5 bases at V and 7 bases at J, leaving 14 bases unmatched. The germline gives CDR1 SEHNR, CDR2 FQNEAQ (reference sequence). There are 18 residues in the CDR3. DNA of the CDR3: TGTGCCAGCAGCACACCCCCCGGACTAGCGGGAGTCCAAAATGAGCAGTTCTTC. This translates into CASSTPPGLAGVQNEQFF.

This chain connects TRBV5-5 to TRBJ2-3; 8 bases fit TRBD2. CDR3 length: 14 amino acids. The germline gives CDR1 SGHKS, CDR2 YYEKEE (reference sequence). The V segment lost 2 bases and the J segment 6 bases; nucleotides outside the gene matches: 5. Here the CDR3 DNA reads TGTGCCAGCAGCTTCTTAGCGGGAACGGATACGCAGTATTTT. Its protein product is CASSFLAGTDTQYF.

The rearrangement joins TRBV4-3 to TRBJ2-5, with 9 positions matching TRBD1. The CDR3 has 16 residues. Per the germline V gene, CDR1 is LGHNA and CDR2 is YSLEER. V was clipped by 1 base and J by 4 bases; unmatched bases: 7. For the CDR3, the DNA is TGCGCCAGCAGCCAAGGCGACAGGGGGGGAGGAGAGACCCAGTACTTC. This codes for CASSQGDRGGGETQYF.

V usage is TRBV5-6 and J usage is TRBJ1-2; TRBD1 matches 7 bases. The CDR3 runs 14 residues. The germline gives CDR1 SGHDT, CDR2 YYEEEE. V gave up 0 bases and J gave up 5 bases; unmatched junction bases: 4. The CDR3: CASSLGRGFYGYTF. The DNA for the CDR3 is TGTGCCAGCAGCTTGGGCAGGGGGTTTTATGGCTACACCTTC.

As regards this clone: This CDR3 is also generated by other DNA sequences in the sample. The chain employs TRBV19 and TRBJ2-7, with D possibly matching TRBD2 (5 bases). The CDR3 runs to 12 residues. V was cut by 5 bases and J by 1 base, with 6 bases left in between. The germline CDR1 and CDR2 sequences are LNHDA and SQIVND (reference sequence). The CDR3 DNA sequence: TGTGCCAGTAGTCGAGGGTCCTACGAGCAGTACTTC. Its protein product is CASSRGSYEQYF.